This T cell receptor (beta chain) is from a study of T-cell reconstitution after alpha-beta-depleted transplantation in children. The sample holds many counts of this clonotype. The TCRbeta library was prepared with unique molecular identifiers. TCRdb itself ran the PCR reads through MiXCR, one entry per CDR3 protein. The repertoire holds 90,000 to 95,000 distinct CDR3 sequences, with over 9% as singletons. The V gene end was trimmed by 1 base and the J gene end by 0 bases; junction bases not matched to a gene: 4. Per germline, CDR1 DFQATT and CDR2 SNEGSKA (reference sequence). The CDR3 spans 15 residues.

The sample in question was PBMCs from the stem cell graft donor, obtained from the stem cell graft. The J gene is TRBJ2-3, the V gene TRBV20-1; 7 bases agree with TRBD1. This TCR derives from a human donor who donated a stem cell graft to a child with inherited bone marrow failure. The CDR3 nucleotides are TGCAGTGCTAGAGCCGACAGGGAAAGCACAGATACGCAGTATTTT. Protein product: CSARADRESTDTQYF.